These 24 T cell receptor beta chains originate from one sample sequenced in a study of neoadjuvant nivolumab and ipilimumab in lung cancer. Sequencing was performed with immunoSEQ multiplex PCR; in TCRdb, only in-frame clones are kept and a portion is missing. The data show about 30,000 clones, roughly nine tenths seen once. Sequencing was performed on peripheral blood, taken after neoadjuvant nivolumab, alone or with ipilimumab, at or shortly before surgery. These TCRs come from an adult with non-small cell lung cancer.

DNA for the CDR3: TGTGCCAGCAGCTTAACCGGGAACCCCACCTACGAGCAGTACTTC. Its protein product is CASSLTGNPTYEQYF. This sequence joins TRBV11-2 and TRBJ2-7, with a weak D call TRBD2 (5 bases). Germline-derived CDR1 and CDR2 are SGHAT and FQNNGV. Trimming pared 2 bases from V and 2 bases from J, leaving 13 bases between. The CDR3 loop spans 15 amino acids.

CDR3 sequence reads: CATSRGDPLTAEQYF. The CDR3 DNA sequence: TGTGCCACCAGCAGAGGGGACCCATTAACAGCCGAGCAGTACTTC. The genes are TRBV15 and TRBJ2-7; possibly TRBD1 or TRBD2 for D (5 bases each). V gave up 1 base and J gave up 6 bases, with 16 bases separating them. Germline V lookup: CDR1 LNHNV, CDR2 YYDKDF (reference sequence). The CDR3 is 15 amino acids.

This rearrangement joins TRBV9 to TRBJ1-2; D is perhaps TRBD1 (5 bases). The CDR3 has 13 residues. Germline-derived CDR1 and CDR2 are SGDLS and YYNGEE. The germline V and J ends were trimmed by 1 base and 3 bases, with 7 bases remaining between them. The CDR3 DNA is TGTGCCAGCAGCGTACAGGGTTACTATGGCTACACCTTC. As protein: CASSVQGYYGYTF.

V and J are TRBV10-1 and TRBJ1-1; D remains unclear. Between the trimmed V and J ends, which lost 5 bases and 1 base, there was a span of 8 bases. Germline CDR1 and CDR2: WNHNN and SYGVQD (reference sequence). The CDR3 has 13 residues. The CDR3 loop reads CASSFQRNTEAFF. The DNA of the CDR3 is TGCGCCAGCAGTTTTCAACGGAACACTGAAGCTTTCTTT.

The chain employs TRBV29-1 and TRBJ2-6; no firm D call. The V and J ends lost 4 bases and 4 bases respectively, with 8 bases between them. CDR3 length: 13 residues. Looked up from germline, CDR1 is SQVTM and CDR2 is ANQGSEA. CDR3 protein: CSVVRTGANVLTF. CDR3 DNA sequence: TGCAGCGTTGTAAGGACCGGGGCCAACGTCCTGACTTTC. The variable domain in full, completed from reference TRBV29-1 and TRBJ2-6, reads SAVISQKPSRDICQRGTSLTIQCQVDSQVTMMFWYRQQPGQSLTLIATANQGSEATYESGFVIDKFPISRPNLTFSTLTVSNMSPEDSSIYLCSVVRTGANVLTFGAGSRLTVL.

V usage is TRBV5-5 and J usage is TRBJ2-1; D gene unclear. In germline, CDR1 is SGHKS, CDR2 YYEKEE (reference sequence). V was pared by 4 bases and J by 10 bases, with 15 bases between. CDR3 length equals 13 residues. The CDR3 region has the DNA TGTGCCAGCAGCGCCCACACTGCGCTGGAGCAGTTCTTC. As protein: CASSAHTALEQFF.

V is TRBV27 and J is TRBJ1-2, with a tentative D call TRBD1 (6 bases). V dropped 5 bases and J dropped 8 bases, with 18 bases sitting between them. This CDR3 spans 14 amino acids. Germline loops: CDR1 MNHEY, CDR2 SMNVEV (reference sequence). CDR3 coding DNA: TGTGCCAGCAGTGCCCTTGGGGGGCAACAAGGCTACACCTTC. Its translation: CASSALGGQQGYTF.

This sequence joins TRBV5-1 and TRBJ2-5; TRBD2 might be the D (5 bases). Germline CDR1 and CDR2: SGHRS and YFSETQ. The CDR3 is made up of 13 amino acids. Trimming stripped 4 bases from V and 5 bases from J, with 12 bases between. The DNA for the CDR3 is TGCGCCAGCAGCCGAGGACTCGGTGAGACCCAGTACTTC. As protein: CASSRGLGETQYF. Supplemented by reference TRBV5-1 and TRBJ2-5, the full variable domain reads KAGVTQTPRYLIKTRGQQVTLSCSPISGHRSVSWYQQTPGQGLQFLFEYFSETQRNKGNFPGRFSGRQFSNSRSEMNVSTLELGDSALYLCASSRGLGETQYFGPGTRLLVL.

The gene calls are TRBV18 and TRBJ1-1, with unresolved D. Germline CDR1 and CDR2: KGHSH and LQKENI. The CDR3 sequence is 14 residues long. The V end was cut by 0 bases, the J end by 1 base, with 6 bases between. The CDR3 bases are TGTGCCAGCTCACCACCGTCGGCGAACACTGAAGCTTTCTTT. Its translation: CASSPPSANTEAFF. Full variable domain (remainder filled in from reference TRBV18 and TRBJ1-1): NAGVMQNPRHLVRRRGQEARLRCSPMKGHSHVYWYRQLPEEGLKFMVYLQKENIIDESGMPKERFSAEFPKEGPSILRIQQVVRGDSAAYFCASSPPSANTEAFFGQGTRLTVV.

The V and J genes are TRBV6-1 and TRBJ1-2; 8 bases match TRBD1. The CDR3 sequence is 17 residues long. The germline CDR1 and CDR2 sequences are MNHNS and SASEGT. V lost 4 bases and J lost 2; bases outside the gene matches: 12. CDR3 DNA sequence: TGTGCCAGCAGTGCTAGACAGGGGATGGTTCCAAACTATGGCTACACCTTC. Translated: CASSARQGMVPNYGYTF.

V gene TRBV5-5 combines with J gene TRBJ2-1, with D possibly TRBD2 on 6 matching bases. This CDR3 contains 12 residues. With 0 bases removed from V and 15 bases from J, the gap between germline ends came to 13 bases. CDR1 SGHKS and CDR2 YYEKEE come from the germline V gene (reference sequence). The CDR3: CASSLGAGGPFF. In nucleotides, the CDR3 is TGTGCCAGCAGCTTGGGGGCCGGGGGACCGTTCTTC.

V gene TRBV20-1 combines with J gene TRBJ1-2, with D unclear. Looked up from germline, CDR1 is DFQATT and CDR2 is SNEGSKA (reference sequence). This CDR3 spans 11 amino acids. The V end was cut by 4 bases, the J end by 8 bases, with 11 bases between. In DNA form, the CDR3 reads TGCAGTGCTAATCAGGTGGAAGGCTACACCTTC. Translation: CSANQVEGYTF.

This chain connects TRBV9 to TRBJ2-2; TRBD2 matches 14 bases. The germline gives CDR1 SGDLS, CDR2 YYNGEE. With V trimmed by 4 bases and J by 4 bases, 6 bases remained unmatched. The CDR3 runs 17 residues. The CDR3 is CASSPQTSGRVTGELFF. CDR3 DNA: TGTGCCAGCAGCCCCCAGACTAGCGGGAGGGTCACCGGGGAGCTGTTTTTT.

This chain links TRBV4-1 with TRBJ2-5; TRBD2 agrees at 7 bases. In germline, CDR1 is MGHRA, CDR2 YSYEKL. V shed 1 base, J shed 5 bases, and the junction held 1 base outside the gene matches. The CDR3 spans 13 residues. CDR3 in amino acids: CASSQGEGETQYF. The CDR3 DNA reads TGCGCCAGCAGCCAAGGGGAGGGGGAGACCCAGTACTTC.

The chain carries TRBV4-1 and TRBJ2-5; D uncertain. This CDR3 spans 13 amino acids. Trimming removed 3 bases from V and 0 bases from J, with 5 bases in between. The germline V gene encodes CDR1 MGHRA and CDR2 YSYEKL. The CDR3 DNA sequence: TGCGCCAGCAGCCATGCGTACCAAGAGACCCAGTACTTC. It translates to CASSHAYQETQYF.

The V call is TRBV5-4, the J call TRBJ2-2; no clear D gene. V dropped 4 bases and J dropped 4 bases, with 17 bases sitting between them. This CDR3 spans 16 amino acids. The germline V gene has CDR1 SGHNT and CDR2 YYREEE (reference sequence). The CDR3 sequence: CASSPMNTLGTGELFF. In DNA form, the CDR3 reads TGTGCCAGCAGCCCGATGAACACCCTGGGCACCGGGGAGCTGTTTTTT.

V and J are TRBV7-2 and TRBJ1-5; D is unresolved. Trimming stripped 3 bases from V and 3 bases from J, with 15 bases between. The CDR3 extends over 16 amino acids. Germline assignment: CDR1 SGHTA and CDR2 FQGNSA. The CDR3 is CASSFQSGTSNQPQHF. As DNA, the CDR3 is TGTGCCAGCAGCTTCCAATCAGGTACTTCCAATCAGCCCCAGCATTTT.

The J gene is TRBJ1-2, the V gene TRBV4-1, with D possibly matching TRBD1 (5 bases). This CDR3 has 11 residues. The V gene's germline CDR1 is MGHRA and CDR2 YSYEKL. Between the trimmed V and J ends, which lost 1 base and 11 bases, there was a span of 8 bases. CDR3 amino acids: CASSQVGTYTF. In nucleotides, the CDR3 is TGCGCCAGCAGCCAAGTCGGGACTTACACCTTC.

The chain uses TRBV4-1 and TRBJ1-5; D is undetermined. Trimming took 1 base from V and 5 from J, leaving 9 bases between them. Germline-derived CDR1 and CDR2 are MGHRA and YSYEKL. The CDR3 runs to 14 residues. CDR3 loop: CASSQAGLYQPQHF. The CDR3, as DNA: TGCGCCAGCAGCCAAGCAGGTCTTTATCAGCCCCAGCATTTT.

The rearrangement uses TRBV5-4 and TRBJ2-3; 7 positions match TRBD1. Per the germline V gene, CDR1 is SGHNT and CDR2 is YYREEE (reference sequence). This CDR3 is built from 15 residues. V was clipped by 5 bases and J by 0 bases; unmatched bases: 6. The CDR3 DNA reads TGTGCCAGCAGATCCGACAGGGCCAGCACAGATACGCAGTATTTT. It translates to CASRSDRASTDTQYF.

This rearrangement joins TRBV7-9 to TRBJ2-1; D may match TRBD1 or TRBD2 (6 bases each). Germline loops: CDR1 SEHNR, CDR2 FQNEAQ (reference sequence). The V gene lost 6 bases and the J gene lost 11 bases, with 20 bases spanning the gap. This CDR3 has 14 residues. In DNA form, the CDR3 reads TGTGCCAGCAGTCCGGAGGGAAGGGGACAAAAGCAGTTCTTC. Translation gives CASSPEGRGQKQFF.

As DNA, the CDR3 is TGTGCCACCACGGGCAGACCCCAAACTTATGGCTACACCTTC. The encoded protein is CATTGRPQTYGYTF. The chain recombines TRBV19 with TRBJ1-2; no reliable D call. Between the trimmed V and J ends, which lost 10 bases and 5 bases, there was a span of 20 bases. The CDR3 has 14 amino acids. The V gene's germline CDR1 is LNHDA and CDR2 SQIVND (reference sequence).

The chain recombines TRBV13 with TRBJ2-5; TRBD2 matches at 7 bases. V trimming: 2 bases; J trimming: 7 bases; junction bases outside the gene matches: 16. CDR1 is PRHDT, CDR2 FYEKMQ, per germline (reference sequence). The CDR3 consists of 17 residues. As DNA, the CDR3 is TGTGCCAGCAGCTTAAGTCTGGCGGGAGATGGTGGCGGGACCCAGTACTTC. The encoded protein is CASSLSLAGDGGGTQYF.

The CDR3 region is CASNPWRADSYEQYF. The CDR3 nucleotides read TGTGCCAGCAACCCTTGGCGGGCCGACTCCTACGAGCAGTACTTC. The V gene is TRBV28, the J gene TRBJ2-7; perhaps TRBD2 as D (5 bases). V was cut by 7 bases and J by 0 bases, with 16 bases left in between. Germline CDR1 MDHEN, CDR2 SYDVKM. This CDR3 is 15 amino acids long.